These T cell receptor beta chains were read from a single sample in a study of shared clonotypes between healthy human individuals. TCRdb's copy holds only in-frame clones and misses some; the assay was immunoSEQ multiplex PCR. The sample carries 500,000 to 550,000 clones, about 96% recorded once. The material sequenced was naive CD4+ T cells sorted from blood. All receptors come from a woman under 40 in good health. CDR3s include the opening cysteine and the closing phenylalanine or tryptophan. A D gene is named only where the DNA matches it firmly. Expanded clones get a size class; other rows say once, few or many, or leave the size out.

J gene | V gene | D gene | clone size | CDR3 DNA | CDR3 protein
TRBJ2-5 | TRBV29-1 | - | - | TGCAGCGGTGGGGGACAACAAGAGACCCAGTACTTC | CSGGGQQETQYF
TRBJ1-2 | TRBV7-9 | - | - | TGTGCCAGCAGCCCGCCAACAGGGTCCCGCACTAACTATGGCTACACCTTC | CASSPPTGSRTNYGYTF
TRBJ1-1 | TRBV10-3 | TRBD1 | - | TGTGCCATCAGTGAGTTGAACAGGGGAAACACTGAAGCTTTCTTT | CAISELNRGNTEAFF
TRBJ2-7 | TRBV11-2 | - | - | TGTGCCAGCAGCTCCTCTCCCGACTATGCCTACGAGCAGTACTTC | CASSSSPDYAYEQYF
TRBJ2-6 | TRBV11-2 | - | - | TGTGCCAGCAGCTTATTTCTCTCTGGGGCCAACGTCCTGACTTTC | CASSLFLSGANVLTF
TRBJ1-1 | TRBV7-9 | - | - | TGTGCCAGCAGCTTTGTGGGCGGGGAAGCTTTCTTT | CASSFVGGEAFF
TRBJ2-7 | TRBV7-2 | TRBD2 | - | TGTGCCAGCAGCTCGGTGGGACTAGCGGAATACGAGCAGTACTTC | CASSSVGLAEYEQYF
TRBJ1-2 | TRBV6-5 | TRBD1 | - | TGTGCCAGCAGTGGGGCCGGGACAGGGAAATATGGCTACACCTTC | CASSGAGTGKYGYTF
TRBJ2-7 | TRBV5-1 | - | - | TGCGCCAGCAGCTTGGAGGGGCAATACGAGCAGTACTTC | CASSLEGQYEQYF
TRBJ2-2 | TRBV5-4 | TRBD2 | - | TGTGCCAGCACCCCCCGACTCGGGACTAATAACACCGGGGAGCTGTTTTTT | CASTPRLGTNNTGELFF
TRBJ2-1 | TRBV7-3 | - | - | TGTGCCAGCTCCCACCCGGGACGGAAATACAATGAGCAGTTCTTC | CASSHPGRKYNEQFF
TRBJ2-7 | TRBV28 | - | - | TGTGCCAGCAGTTTATCAGGTCGCGAGCAGTACTTC | CASSLSGREQYF
TRBJ2-7 | TRBV28 | - | - | TGTGCCAGCAGTTTATCATCCGAGCAGTACTTC | CASSLSSEQYF
TRBJ1-1 | TRBV7-2 | - | - | TGTGCCAGCAGCTTCTACGGCAGGGGTGGGTTGGGCACTGAAGCTTTCTTT | CASSFYGRGGLGTEAFF
TRBJ2-1 | TRBV5-1 | TRBD2 | - | TGCGCCAGCAGCTTGAGGCCAGCGGGAGGGTTGGGTGAGCAGTTCTTC | CASSLRPAGGLGEQFF
TRBJ2-1 | TRBV13 | TRBD2 | once | TGTGCCAGCAGCTTAGGCATCTCTAGCGGGAGGGATGAGCAGTTCTTC | CASSLGISSGRDEQFF
TRBJ1-5 | TRBV19 | TRBD1 | - | TGTGCCAGTAAAAGTCAGGACAGGGGAAGCAATCAGCCCCAGCATTTT | CASKSQDRGSNQPQHF
TRBJ1-4 | TRBV7-2 | - | - | TGTGCCAGCAGCCACGACCGTAGACGGTACGGCTATGAAAAACTGTTTTTT | CASSHDRRRYGYEKLFF
TRBJ1-1 | TRBV4-2 | - | - | TGTGCCAGCAGCCAAACACAGATGAACACTGAAGCTTTCTTT | CASSQTQMNTEAFF
TRBJ2-3 | TRBV5-1 | TRBD2 | - | TGCGCCAGCAGCCTCGGGACTAGTGTTGATACGCAGTATTTT | CASSLGTSVDTQYF
TRBJ1-1 | TRBV30 | - | - | TGTGCCTGGAGCGGCCTCCTTGGGGCGATGAACACTGAAGCTTTCTTT | CAWSGLLGAMNTEAFF
TRBJ2-3 | TRBV7-9 | - | - | TGTGCCAGCAGCTTAGGGTCTGCAACATACACAGATACGCAGTATTTT | CASSLGSATYTDTQYF
TRBJ1-6 | TRBV11-2 | TRBD1 | - | TGTGCCAGCAGCTCGCTCCCAGGACAGGGCCCGAATTCACCCCTCCACTTT | CASSSLPGQGPNSPLHF
TRBJ2-7 | TRBV5-1 | - | - | TGCGCCAGCAGCTTGGCCGAGGGGTATGGGCAGTACTTC | CASSLAEGYGQYF
TRBJ1-2 | TRBV2 | - | - | TGTGCCAGCCCTTTGTCCCCGAAGGGGCGAAGGCTGGTAGTTGGCTACACCTTC | CASPLSPKGRRLVVGYTF
TRBJ2-7 | TRBV6-5 | - | - | TGTGCCAGCAGTTACGATCGAGGGAGAAACGAGCAGTACTTC | CASSYDRGRNEQYF
TRBJ2-7 | TRBV27 | - | - | TGTGCCAGCAGTTTATCGCAGGGGAGCTCCTACGAGCAGTACTTC | CASSLSQGSSYEQYF
TRBJ1-4 | TRBV7-9 | - | - | TGTGCCAGCAGCTCGGGACCGGCCAATAATGAAAAACTGTTTTTT | CASSSGPANNEKLFF
TRBJ2-7 | TRBV28 | TRBD1 | - | TGTGCCACCCGGGACAGGCTCGAGGAGCAGTACTTC | CATRDRLEEQYF
TRBJ1-2 | TRBV28 | - | - | TGTGCCAGCAGTTTGGGGTATAGCGAATATGGCTATGGCTACACCTTC | CASSLGYSEYGYGYTF